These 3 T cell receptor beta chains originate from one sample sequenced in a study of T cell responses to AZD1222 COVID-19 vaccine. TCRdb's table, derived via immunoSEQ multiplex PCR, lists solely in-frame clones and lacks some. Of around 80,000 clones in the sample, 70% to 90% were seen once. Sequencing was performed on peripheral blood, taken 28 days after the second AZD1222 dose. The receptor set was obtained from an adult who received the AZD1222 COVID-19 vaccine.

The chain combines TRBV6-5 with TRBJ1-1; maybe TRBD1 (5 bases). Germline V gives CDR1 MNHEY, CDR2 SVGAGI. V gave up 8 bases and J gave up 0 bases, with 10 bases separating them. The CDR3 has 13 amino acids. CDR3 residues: CASSTELNTEAFF. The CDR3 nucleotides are TGTGCCAGCTCGACAGAACTGAACACTGAAGCTTTCTTT.

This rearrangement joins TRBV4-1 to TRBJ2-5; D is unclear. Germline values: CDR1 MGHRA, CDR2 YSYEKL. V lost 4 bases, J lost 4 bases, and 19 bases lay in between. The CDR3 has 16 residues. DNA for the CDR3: TGCGCCAGCAGCCCCGAACTGGTGGTAGAGGCAGAGACCCAGTACTTC. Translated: CASSPELVVEAETQYF.

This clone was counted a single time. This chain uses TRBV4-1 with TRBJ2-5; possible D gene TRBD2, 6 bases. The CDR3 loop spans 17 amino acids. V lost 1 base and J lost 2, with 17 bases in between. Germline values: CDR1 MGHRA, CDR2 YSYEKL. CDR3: CASSQVRGTGAQETQYF. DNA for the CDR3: TGCGCCAGCAGCCAAGTTCGGGGGACTGGGGCTCAAGAGACCCAGTACTTC.